This is a list of T cell receptor beta chains from one sample in a study of blood T cell repertoires in COVID-19. The data were produced by immunoSEQ multiplex PCR, yet TCRdb's version contains in-frame clones alone and is incomplete. The profile shows hundreds of thousands of clones, roughly 87% of them singletons. Sequenced material: peripheral blood. Source of these receptors: a man between 18 and 29 years old with active or convalescent COVID-19. The CDR3 runs from the conserved cysteine through the conserved F or W. A D gene is named only where the DNA matches it firmly. Rows give clone size only sometimes, using once, few, many, or a class for an expanded clone.

V,D,J,size,CDR3,DNA
TRBV10-3,TRBD1,TRBJ2-3,once,CAISEVQGGYTDTQYF,TGTGCCATCAGTGAGGTACAGGGGGGCTACACAGATACGCAGTATTTT
TRBV12-3/TRBV12-4,-,TRBJ2-3,-,CASSFYSTDTQYF,TGTGCCAGCAGTTTCTACAGCACAGATACGCAGTATTTT
TRBV7-6,TRBD1,TRBJ2-3,-,CASSLGQSTGGTQYF,TGTGCCAGCAGCTTAGGACAGTCCACAGGGGGTACGCAGTATTTT
TRBV10-1,TRBD1,TRBJ2-7,once,CASSPGQDYEQYF,TGCGCCAGCAGTCCCGGACAGGACTACGAGCAGTACTTC
TRBV5-1,-,TRBJ2-7,once,CASSLLVSPDEQYF,TGCGCCAGCAGCTTACTCGTATCCCCTGACGAGCAGTACTTC
TRBV5-6,-,TRBJ2-4,-,CASSLGLAKNIQYF,TGTGCCAGCAGCCTCGGACTAGCCAAAAACATTCAGTACTTC
TRBV27,TRBD1,TRBJ1-5,few,CASSPTGAQPQHF,TGTGCCAGCTCCCCTACAGGGGCGCAGCCCCAGCATTTT
TRBV4-1,-,TRBJ1-1,-,CASSQEPSTEAFF,TGCGCCAGCAGCCAAGAGCCCAGCACTGAAGCTTTCTTT
TRBV4-1,TRBD1,TRBJ2-7,-,CASSQGTGRVLYEQYF,TGCGCCAGCAGCCAAGGGACAGGGCGAGTACTCTACGAGCAGTACTTC
TRBV19,TRBD1,TRBJ2-7,-,CASSIQGQGGSEQYF,TGTGCCAGTAGTATTCAGGGACAGGGCGGATCCGAGCAGTACTTC
TRBV12-3/TRBV12-4,TRBD1,TRBJ2-3,-,CASKDRSTDTQYF,TGTGCCAGCAAGGACAGGAGCACAGATACGCAGTATTTT
TRBV4-1,TRBD1,TRBJ1-5,-,CASSQDWTGGAYSNQPQHF,TGCGCCAGCAGCCAAGATTGGACAGGGGGGGCTTATAGCAATCAGCCCCAGCATTTT
TRBV15,TRBD1,TRBJ2-1,-,CATSRDNRGYNEQFF,TGTGCCACCAGCAGAGATAACAGGGGCTACAATGAGCAGTTCTTC
TRBV25-1,TRBD1,TRBJ2-7,-,CASSEGQTYEQYF,TGTGCCAGCAGTGAGGGACAGACCTACGAGCAGTACTTC
TRBV5-1,-,TRBJ2-3,-,CASSLQGTDTQYF,TGCGCCAGCAGCTTGCAGGGGACAGATACGCAGTATTTT
TRBV4-3,-,TRBJ2-1,-,CASSPDGVTGDEQFF,TGCGCCAGCAGCCCCGATGGGGTTACGGGGGATGAGCAGTTCTTC
TRBV5-6,TRBD1,TRBJ1-6,once,CASTTLGGTGDSPLHF,TGTGCCAGCACCACATTGGGGGGGACAGGAGATTCACCCCTCCACTTT
TRBV6-2/TRBV6-3,-,TRBJ1-5,-,CASSSVYSNQPQHF,TGTGCCAGCAGTTCGGTGTATAGCAATCAGCCCCAGCATTTT
TRBV18,-,TRBJ1-5,-,CASSPPRTGTSNQPQHF,TGTGCCAGCTCACCACCCCGAACGGGAACTAGCAATCAGCCCCAGCATTTT
TRBV28,TRBD1,TRBJ2-7,-,CASSLPRQGDVEQYF,TGTGCCAGCAGCTTACCCCGACAGGGAGATGTGGAGCAGTACTTC
TRBV11-2,TRBD1,TRBJ1-1,-,CASSSPGQYTEAFF,TGTGCCAGCAGCTCACCGGGACAGTACACTGAAGCTTTCTTT
TRBV11-3,TRBD2,TRBJ2-5,-,CASSLTSVETQYF,TGTGCCAGCAGCTTGACTAGCGTAGAGACCCAGTACTTC
TRBV9,-,TRBJ2-2,-,CASSVDRTGELFF,TGTGCCAGCAGCGTAGACAGAACCGGGGAGCTGTTTTTT
TRBV7-9,-,TRBJ2-2,-,CASSWITMNTGELFF,TGTGCCAGCAGCTGGATCACTATGAACACCGGGGAGCTGTTTTTT
TRBV12-3/TRBV12-4,-,TRBJ2-7,-,CASGHGYEQYF,TGTGCCAGTGGACACGGCTACGAGCAGTACTTC
TRBV25-1,-,TRBJ2-1,-,CASSELQRIDEQFF,TGTGCCAGCAGTGAACTCCAGAGGATCGATGAGCAGTTCTTC
TRBV11-2,-,TRBJ1-1,-,CASSLEGTGKWGEAFF,TGTGCCAGCAGCTTAGAAGGAACAGGGAAATGGGGTGAAGCTTTCTTT
TRBV4-1,TRBD2,TRBJ2-3,-,CASSQQASGGPPGDTQYF,TGCGCCAGCAGCCAACAGGCTAGCGGGGGGCCTCCCGGAGATACGCAGTATTTT
TRBV19,TRBD1,TRBJ2-2,-,CASSQGDRVNGELFF,TGTGCCAGTAGTCAGGGGGACAGGGTGAACGGGGAGCTGTTTTTT
TRBV5-1,-,TRBJ2-2,-,CASRSGQTTGELFF,TGCGCCAGCAGGTCAGGGCAGACGACCGGGGAGCTGTTTTTT
TRBV13,-,TRBJ2-3,-,CASSLGLADTQYF,TGTGCCAGCAGCTTAGGCCTAGCTGATACGCAGTATTTT
TRBV3-1/TRBV3-2,TRBD1,TRBJ2-5,-,CASSQTGQGETQYF,TGTGCCAGCAGCCAAACGGGACAGGGGGAGACCCAGTACTTC
TRBV7-2,-,TRBJ2-3,-,CASSFYRDTQYF,TGTGCCAGCAGCTTTTACAGGGATACGCAGTATTTT
TRBV11-2,TRBD2,TRBJ2-1,-,CASRAGTSGGVGQFF,TGTGCCAGCAGGGCCGGGACTAGCGGGGGGGTCGGGCAGTTCTTC
TRBV7-9,TRBD2,TRBJ2-5,-,CASSLVLAGETQYF,TGTGCCAGCAGCTTAGTTCTAGCGGGAGAGACCCAGTACTTC
TRBV18,-,TRBJ2-6,-,CASSEESGANVLTF,TGTGCCAGCTCAGAAGAGTCTGGGGCCAACGTCCTGACTTTC
TRBV18,-,TRBJ2-7,-,CASSPRGGYEQYF,TGTGCCAGCTCACCCAGGGGTGGGTACGAGCAGTACTTC
TRBV5-4,TRBD2,TRBJ2-5,-,CASSARGGRETQYF,TGTGCCAGCAGTGCGCGGGGGGGCCGGGAGACCCAGTACTTC
TRBV9,TRBD1,TRBJ2-1,-,CASSGRDRDPNEQFF,TGTGCCAGCAGCGGGCGGGACAGGGACCCCAATGAGCAGTTCTTC
TRBV5-1,TRBD2,TRBJ2-5,once,CASTLAGGQETQYF,TGCGCCAGCACCCTAGCGGGGGGGCAAGAGACCCAGTACTTC
TRBV4-1,-,TRBJ2-1,-,CASSQGAGYNEQFF,TGCGCCAGCAGCCAGGGGGCCGGGTACAATGAGCAGTTCTTC
TRBV29-1,-,TRBJ2-7,-,CARIYRVPYEQYF,TGCGCCCGAATTTACAGGGTGCCCTACGAGCAGTACTTC
TRBV10-3,-,TRBJ1-1,-,CAITGGWITFF,TGTGCCATCACGGGGGGGTGGATAACTTTCTTT
TRBV7-8,TRBD1,TRBJ2-1,-,CASSLDYRTGYNEQFF,TGTGCCAGCAGCTTAGACTATAGGACAGGCTACAATGAGCAGTTCTTC
TRBV15,-,TRBJ2-7,-,CATSAQDYEQYF,TGTGCCACCAGCGCCCAGGACTACGAGCAGTACTTC
TRBV27,-,TRBJ2-5,once,CASSRYPGQSQETQYF,TGTGCCAGCAGTCGATACCCCGGACAGAGCCAAGAGACCCAGTACTTC